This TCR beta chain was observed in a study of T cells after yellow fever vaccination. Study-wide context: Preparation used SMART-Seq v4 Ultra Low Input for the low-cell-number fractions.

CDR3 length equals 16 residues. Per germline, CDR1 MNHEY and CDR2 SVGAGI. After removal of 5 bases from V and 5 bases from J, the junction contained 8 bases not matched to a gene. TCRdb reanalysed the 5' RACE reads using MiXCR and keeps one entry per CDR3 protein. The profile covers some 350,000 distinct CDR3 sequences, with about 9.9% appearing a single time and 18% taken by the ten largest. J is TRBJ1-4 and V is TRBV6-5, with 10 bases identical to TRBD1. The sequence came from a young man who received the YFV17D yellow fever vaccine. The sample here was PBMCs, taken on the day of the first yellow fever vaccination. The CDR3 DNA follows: TGTGCCAGCAGTCCTCGACCGGGACAGGGGAATGAAAAACTGTTTTTT. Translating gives CASSPRPGQGNEKLFF.